These T cell receptor beta chains were read from a single sample in a study of blood T cell repertoires in COVID-19. TCRdb's table, derived via immunoSEQ multiplex PCR, lists solely in-frame clones and lacks some. The sample yields about 190,000 clones, around nine tenths seen once. Sequenced: peripheral blood. The receptors come from a man aged 40-50 years with acute or convalescent COVID-19. CDR3s include the opening cysteine and the closing phenylalanine or tryptophan. The order of the fields is clone size, V gene, J gene, D gene, CDR3 length, CDR3 DNA, CDR3 protein. D genes are given only for firm matches. Clone size is stated in some rows and not others, as once, few, many or a class when expanded.

abundance: .
v_gene: TRBV7-8
j_gene: TRBJ2-7
d_gene: TRBD1
len: 12
CDR3nt: TGTGCCAGCAGCGAAACCGGGACAGGGAGGTGGTTC
CDR3aa: CASSETGTGRWF

abundance: .
v_gene: TRBV6-2/TRBV6-3
j_gene: TRBJ2-2
d_gene: .
len: 18
CDR3nt: TGTGCCAGCAGTTACTCGCTTCCCTCCAGGGGTAACACCGGGGAGCTGTTTTTT
CDR3aa: CASSYSLPSRGNTGELFF

abundance: .
v_gene: TRBV7-6
j_gene: TRBJ1-1
d_gene: .
len: 18
CDR3nt: TGTGCCAGCAGCTTAGGGTCTTGGCGGGGGGCCGGTAACACTGAAGCTTTCTTT
CDR3aa: CASSLGSWRGAGNTEAFF

abundance: .
v_gene: TRBV3-1/TRBV3-2
j_gene: TRBJ1-1
d_gene: .
len: 14
CDR3nt: TGTGCCAGCAGCCAGAGCAGGAGGGGCACTGAAGCTTTCTTT
CDR3aa: CASSQSRRGTEAFF

abundance: .
v_gene: TRBV9
j_gene: TRBJ2-1
d_gene: .
len: 15
CDR3nt: TGTGCCAGCAGCGTGTCCGTCAGCTCCTACAATGAGCAGTTCTTC
CDR3aa: CASSVSVSSYNEQFF

abundance: once
v_gene: TRBV5-4
j_gene: TRBJ2-7
d_gene: .
len: 13
CDR3nt: TGTGCCAGCAGCTGGGATTGGGGCGACGAGCAGTACTTC
CDR3aa: CASSWDWGDEQYF

abundance: .
v_gene: TRBV5-4
j_gene: TRBJ2-4
d_gene: TRBD1
len: 14
CDR3nt: TGTGCCAGTCGCTCAGGGGGCGAGGGAAACATTCAGTACTTC
CDR3aa: CASRSGGEGNIQYF

abundance: .
v_gene: TRBV11-1
j_gene: TRBJ2-5
d_gene: .
len: 14
CDR3nt: TGTGCCAGCAGCTTAGAGGGGCCTCAAGAGACCCAGTACTTC
CDR3aa: CASSLEGPQETQYF

abundance: many
v_gene: TRBV29-1
j_gene: TRBJ1-1
d_gene: .
len: 14
CDR3nt: TGCAGCGTTGCAGTGAACACGCAGAACACTGAAGCTTTCTTT
CDR3aa: CSVAVNTQNTEAFF

abundance: .
v_gene: TRBV7-2
j_gene: TRBJ2-1
d_gene: TRBD2
len: 18
CDR3nt: TGTGCCAGCAGCTTAGGTTGGGCGGGGGGGTCGCTTGACAATGAGCAGTTCTTC
CDR3aa: CASSLGWAGGSLDNEQFF

abundance: .
v_gene: TRBV28
j_gene: TRBJ1-5
d_gene: .
len: 14
CDR3nt: TGTGCCAGCAGTTCACTTGCGGGAAATCAGCCCCAGCATTTT
CDR3aa: CASSSLAGNQPQHF

abundance: .
v_gene: TRBV4-3
j_gene: TRBJ2-2
d_gene: .
len: 14
CDR3nt: TGCGCCAGCAGCCAACAGGGATCGGCCGGGGAGCTGTTTTTT
CDR3aa: CASSQQGSAGELFF

abundance: .
v_gene: TRBV5-1
j_gene: TRBJ2-5
d_gene: TRBD1
len: 16
CDR3nt: TGCGCCAGCAGCTTGGCCGTGACAGGGGGCCAAGAGACCCAGTACTTC
CDR3aa: CASSLAVTGGQETQYF

abundance: .
v_gene: TRBV6-5
j_gene: TRBJ1-2
d_gene: .
len: 14
CDR3nt: TGTGCCAGCAGCTTTTCAGGGGATGTCTATGGCTACACCTTC
CDR3aa: CASSFSGDVYGYTF

abundance: once
v_gene: TRBV5-4
j_gene: TRBJ2-2
d_gene: TRBD1
len: 14
CDR3nt: TGTGCCTTCTTGACAGGGCAGCGCACCGGGGAGCTGTTTTTT
CDR3aa: CAFLTGQRTGELFF

abundance: .
v_gene: TRBV6-2/TRBV6-3
j_gene: TRBJ2-3
d_gene: TRBD1
len: 16
CDR3nt: TGTGCCAGCAGTTACAAGCAGGGGGCTAGTACAGATACGCAGTATTTT
CDR3aa: CASSYKQGASTDTQYF

abundance: .
v_gene: TRBV29-1
j_gene: TRBJ2-2
d_gene: TRBD1
len: 14
CDR3nt: TGCAGCGGTGGTAGGGACAGGGGCACCGGGGAGCTGTTTTTT
CDR3aa: CSGGRDRGTGELFF

abundance: .
v_gene: TRBV28
j_gene: TRBJ2-1
d_gene: .
len: 12
CDR3nt: TGTGCCAGCAGTTCTCTACCCTCGGGGCAGTTCTTC
CDR3aa: CASSSLPSGQFF

abundance: .
v_gene: TRBV21-1
j_gene: TRBJ2-1
d_gene: .
len: 17
CDR3nt: TGTGCCAGCAGCAAAGTCCCGGCGGTGCCGGTATGGCGTGAGCAGTTCTTC
CDR3aa: CASSKVPAVPVWREQFF

abundance: .
v_gene: TRBV5-1
j_gene: TRBJ1-4
d_gene: .
len: 14
CDR3nt: TGCGCCAGCAGCTTCGACAGATCCGGTGAAAAACTGTTTTTT
CDR3aa: CASSFDRSGEKLFF

abundance: .
v_gene: TRBV7-2
j_gene: TRBJ1-2
d_gene: .
len: 13
CDR3nt: TGTGCCAGCAGCCCCGACAGAGACTATGGCTACACCTTC
CDR3aa: CASSPDRDYGYTF

abundance: .
v_gene: TRBV13
j_gene: TRBJ1-3
d_gene: TRBD1
len: 16
CDR3nt: TGTGCCAGCAGCCCACCCGGGACAGGGCTCGGAAACACCATATATTTT
CDR3aa: CASSPPGTGLGNTIYF

abundance: .
v_gene: TRBV7-9
j_gene: TRBJ1-1
d_gene: .
len: 15
CDR3nt: TGTGCCAGCAGCTTTTCGGGACACGTGAACACTGAAGCTTTCTTT
CDR3aa: CASSFSGHVNTEAFF

abundance: .
v_gene: TRBV6-6
j_gene: TRBJ2-3
d_gene: TRBD2
len: 15
CDR3nt: TGTGCCAGCAGTTACCCTAGCGGGTCCACAGATACGCAGTATTTT
CDR3aa: CASSYPSGSTDTQYF

abundance: few
v_gene: TRBV6-1
j_gene: TRBJ2-3
d_gene: .
len: 12
CDR3nt: TGTGCCAGCAGTGAAGCCGGGGATACGCAGTATTTT
CDR3aa: CASSEAGDTQYF

abundance: .
v_gene: TRBV10-3
j_gene: TRBJ2-6
d_gene: .
len: 15
CDR3nt: TGTGCCATCAGTGAGACAACCTCTGGGGCCAACGTCCTGACTTTC
CDR3aa: CAISETTSGANVLTF

abundance: .
v_gene: TRBV10-3
j_gene: TRBJ1-5
d_gene: .
len: 15
CDR3nt: TGTGCCATCAGTGAGTCGGGGGGAATCAATCAGCCCCAGCATTTT
CDR3aa: CAISESGGINQPQHF

abundance: .
v_gene: TRBV20-1
j_gene: TRBJ1-6
d_gene: .
len: 13
CDR3nt: TGCAGTGCTAGTGCAGGGAGGAATTCACCCCTCCACTTT
CDR3aa: CSASAGRNSPLHF

abundance: few
v_gene: TRBV6-5
j_gene: TRBJ1-1
d_gene: TRBD1
len: 13
CDR3nt: TGTGCCGCTTTGAACAGGGGGCACACTGAAGCTTTCTTT
CDR3aa: CAALNRGHTEAFF

abundance: many
v_gene: TRBV5-4
j_gene: TRBJ1-2
d_gene: .
len: 17
CDR3nt: TGTGCCAGCAGCTTGACCGGGGACTCGGGGCGTGCCTATGGCTACACCTTC
CDR3aa: CASSLTGDSGRAYGYTF

abundance: .
v_gene: TRBV6-5
j_gene: TRBJ2-5
d_gene: .
len: 14
CDR3nt: TGTGCCAGCACCCACGACACAGGGTTAAAGACCCAGTACTTC
CDR3aa: CASTHDTGLKTQYF

abundance: .
v_gene: TRBV15
j_gene: TRBJ2-1
d_gene: TRBD2
len: 15
CDR3nt: TGTGCCACCAGCAGGGCGGGGGGGTCCTACAATGAGCAGTTCTTC
CDR3aa: CATSRAGGSYNEQFF

abundance: .
v_gene: TRBV28
j_gene: TRBJ1-1
d_gene: TRBD1
len: 15
CDR3nt: TGTGCCAGCAGCTCCACCGGACAGGGGAACACTGAAGCTTTCTTT
CDR3aa: CASSSTGQGNTEAFF

abundance: .
v_gene: TRBV6-5
j_gene: TRBJ2-7
d_gene: .
len: 12
CDR3nt: TGTGCCAGCCAGATGGGGCCGAGGGAGCAGTACTTC
CDR3aa: CASQMGPREQYF

abundance: .
v_gene: TRBV6-6
j_gene: TRBJ1-4
d_gene: .
len: 14
CDR3nt: TGTGCCAGCAGTGTCCGCCGCGGCAATGAAAAACTGTTTTTT
CDR3aa: CASSVRRGNEKLFF

abundance: once
v_gene: TRBV4-2
j_gene: TRBJ2-3
d_gene: TRBD2
len: 15
CDR3nt: TGTGCCAGCAGCCTCTTAGCGGGGGAAGTAGATACGCAGTATTTT
CDR3aa: CASSLLAGEVDTQYF

abundance: .
v_gene: TRBV7-8
j_gene: TRBJ1-6
d_gene: TRBD1
len: 17
CDR3nt: TGTGCCAGCAGCGACGGGACAGGGAGCTCCTATAATTCACCCCTCCACTTT
CDR3aa: CASSDGTGSSYNSPLHF

abundance: .
v_gene: TRBV2
j_gene: TRBJ2-7
d_gene: TRBD1
len: 15
CDR3nt: TGTGCCAGCAGTGAACCGGGACAGGGCTCCTACGAGCAGTACTTC
CDR3aa: CASSEPGQGSYEQYF

abundance: .
v_gene: TRBV13
j_gene: TRBJ1-3
d_gene: .
len: 16
CDR3nt: TGTGCCAGCAGCTTAGTGACGACAGCCTCTGGAAACACCATATATTTT
CDR3aa: CASSLVTTASGNTIYF

abundance: .
v_gene: TRBV21-1
j_gene: TRBJ2-1
d_gene: .
len: 13
CDR3nt: TGTGCCAGCAGCTCTCGACATTACCATGAGCAGTTCTTC
CDR3aa: CASSSRHYHEQFF

abundance: .
v_gene: TRBV2
j_gene: TRBJ1-5
d_gene: .
len: 14
CDR3nt: TGTGCCAGCAGTGGGGCAGGCAGCAATCAGCCCCAGCATTTT
CDR3aa: CASSGAGSNQPQHF

abundance: .
v_gene: TRBV7-2
j_gene: TRBJ2-5
d_gene: TRBD2
len: 16
CDR3nt: TGTGCCAGCAGCCCTTGGCGGGGGGGCCGAGGGGAGACCCAGTACTTC
CDR3aa: CASSPWRGGRGETQYF

abundance: once
v_gene: TRBV21-1
j_gene: TRBJ2-7
d_gene: .
len: 12
CDR3nt: .
CDR3aa: CPWGQGSYEQYF

abundance: .
v_gene: TRBV6-4
j_gene: TRBJ1-5
d_gene: .
len: 13
CDR3nt: TGTGCCAGCAGTGACTGGGAGGGACAGCCCCAGCATTTT
CDR3aa: CASSDWEGQPQHF

abundance: .
v_gene: TRBV5-4
j_gene: TRBJ2-7
d_gene: TRBD2
len: 15
CDR3nt: TGTGCCAGCAGCTTTGCTAGCGGGAGCTCCTACGAGCAGTACTTC
CDR3aa: CASSFASGSSYEQYF

abundance: .
v_gene: TRBV19
j_gene: TRBJ1-2
d_gene: .
len: 11
CDR3nt: TGTGCCAGTAGTATATCAGATGGCTACACCTTC
CDR3aa: CASSISDGYTF

abundance: .
v_gene: TRBV7-9
j_gene: TRBJ1-4
d_gene: .
len: 15
CDR3nt: TGTGCCAGCAGCCCACAGGGTGTAGCTAATGAAAAACTGTTTTTT
CDR3aa: CASSPQGVANEKLFF

abundance: .
v_gene: TRBV15
j_gene: TRBJ2-5
d_gene: .
len: 16
CDR3nt: TGTGCCACCAGCAGTCAGGGCAGACTGTACCAAGAGACCCAGTACTTC
CDR3aa: CATSSQGRLYQETQYF

abundance: .
v_gene: TRBV19
j_gene: TRBJ1-5
d_gene: .
len: 15
CDR3nt: TGTGCCAGTAGTATAGATCGTGTAGAAAATCAGCCCCAGCATTTT
CDR3aa: CASSIDRVENQPQHF

abundance: .
v_gene: TRBV12-3/TRBV12-4
j_gene: TRBJ1-5
d_gene: TRBD1
len: 13
CDR3nt: TGTGCCAGCAGTGACAGGGGAAATCAGCCCCAGCATTTT
CDR3aa: CASSDRGNQPQHF

abundance: .
v_gene: TRBV7-2
j_gene: TRBJ1-1
d_gene: TRBD1
len: 14
CDR3nt: TGTGCCAGCAGCATACTAAGACAGGGTACTGAAGCTTTCTTT
CDR3aa: CASSILRQGTEAFF

abundance: .
v_gene: TRBV20-1
j_gene: TRBJ1-5
d_gene: .
len: 13
CDR3nt: TGCAGTGCTAGTGGTTATAGCAATCAGCCCCAGCATTTT
CDR3aa: CSASGYSNQPQHF

abundance: .
v_gene: TRBV7-9
j_gene: TRBJ2-7
d_gene: TRBD1
len: 13
CDR3nt: TGTGCCAGCGGGTGGACAGGGGAGTACGAGCAGTACTTC
CDR3aa: CASGWTGEYEQYF

abundance: .
v_gene: TRBV5-4
j_gene: TRBJ1-1
d_gene: .
len: 13
CDR3nt: TGTGCCAGCAGTATGATACAGGACACTGAAGCTTTCTTT
CDR3aa: CASSMIQDTEAFF

abundance: .
v_gene: TRBV12-3/TRBV12-4
j_gene: TRBJ2-1
d_gene: .
len: 11
CDR3nt: TGTGCCAGCAGACTATACAATGAGCAGTTCTTC
CDR3aa: CASRLYNEQFF

abundance: .
v_gene: TRBV6-2/TRBV6-3
j_gene: TRBJ2-7
d_gene: .
len: 11
CDR3nt: TGTGCCAGCAGTTCAGTAGGACAGAGCTACTTC
CDR3aa: CASSSVGQSYF

abundance: .
v_gene: TRBV4-3
j_gene: TRBJ2-6
d_gene: .
len: 16
CDR3nt: TGCGCCAGCAGCCAAATGGGCAGGTCTGGGGCCAACGTCCTGACTTTC
CDR3aa: CASSQMGRSGANVLTF

abundance: .
v_gene: TRBV19
j_gene: TRBJ2-7
d_gene: TRBD1
len: 13
CDR3nt: TGTGCCAGTAGGGGACAGGGACGGCACGAGCAGTACTTC
CDR3aa: CASRGQGRHEQYF

abundance: .
v_gene: TRBV28
j_gene: TRBJ1-1
d_gene: TRBD1
len: 13
CDR3nt: TGTGCCAGCACGAGGGGGCGAATAGCTGAAGCTTTCTTT
CDR3aa: CASTRGRIAEAFF

abundance: .
v_gene: TRBV27
j_gene: TRBJ1-5
d_gene: TRBD1
len: 16
CDR3nt: TGTGCCAGCAGAGACTCCAAACAGGGGATGTTGGAGCCCCAGCATTTT
CDR3aa: CASRDSKQGMLEPQHF